These 13 T cell receptor beta chains were sequenced from one sample in a study of preoperative IRX-2 immunotherapy in early breast cancer. The protocol was immunoSEQ multiplex PCR, while the TCRdb copy is restricted to in-frame clones and leaves out a portion. The table lists roughly 43,000 clones, approximately 95% of them singletons. Treatment meaning: preoperative locoregional IRX-2 cytokine immunotherapy. The specimen comprised tumor tissue, sampled after IRX-2 immunotherapy. These receptors originate from a human donor with breast cancer.

This rearrangement joins TRBV4-1 to TRBJ1-2; 9 nucleotides agree with TRBD1. Per germline, CDR1 MGHRA and CDR2 YSYEKL. V lost 2 bases and J lost 6; bases outside the gene matches: 7. CDR3 length: 15 amino acids. CDR3 coding DNA: TGCGCCAGCAGCCAACCCGGGACAGGGCGAAATGGCTACACCTTC. Amino acid sequence: CASSQPGTGRNGYTF.

The rearrangement joins TRBV6-4 to TRBJ1-5; the D gene is possibly TRBD1 (5 bases). Germline values: CDR1 MRHNA, CDR2 SNTAGT. V was clipped by 2 bases and J by 1 base, with 21 bases between them. The CDR3 is 19 amino acids. CDR3 in amino acids: CASSDRSGPGRMSNQPQHF. The CDR3 coding sequence is TGTGCCAGCAGTGACCGGTCGGGTCCGGGACGGATGAGCAATCAGCCCCAGCATTTT.

V and J are TRBV2 and TRBJ2-3, with D possibly being TRBD2 (6 bases). The length of the CDR3 is 14 residues. Trimming took off 4 bases at V and 0 bases at J, with 8 bases between the two ends. Germline lookup yields CDR1 SNHLY and CDR2 FYNNEI. The CDR3 is CASSAGLSTDTQYF. DNA for the CDR3: TGTGCCAGCAGTGCAGGACTAAGCACAGATACGCAGTATTTT.

The chain has TRBV7-9 and TRBJ2-3, with 9 bases identical to TRBD2. After removal of 5 bases from V and 8 bases from J, the junction contained 17 bases not matched to a gene. Germline CDR1 reads SEHNR; CDR2 reads FQNEAQ (reference sequence). This CDR3 region has 17 residues. The DNA for the CDR3 is TGTGCCAGCAGCGCCCAGGGGGGGACTAGCTTTCCCGGTACGCAGTATTTT. Protein: CASSAQGGTSFPGTQYF.

This clone was seen more than once but under ten times. V and J are TRBV7-9 and TRBJ1-5, with 7 nucleotides matching TRBD1. The germline gives CDR1 SEHNR, CDR2 FQNEAQ (reference sequence). V was pared by 4 bases and J by 15 bases, with 9 bases of the junction left unmatched. This CDR3 spans 12 amino acids. The CDR3 nucleotides are TGTGCCAGCAGCTACGGCAGGGGGATTCGGCATTTT. It is translated as CASSYGRGIRHF.

The chain has TRBV14 and TRBJ2-7; D unresolved. The CDR3 is made up of 12 amino acids. Germline CDR1 reads SGHDN; CDR2 reads FVKESK. The ends were cut back, 1 base at V and 6 bases at J, with 7 bases in the middle. CDR3 coding DNA: TGTGCCAGCAGCCAAGTTCCTAGCGAGCAGTACTTC. Translated, it gives CASSQVPSEQYF.

This sequence joins TRBV30 and TRBJ2-5; TRBD1 aligns across 7 bases. This CDR3 is built from 13 residues. The J segment lost 1 base and the V segment lost 1 base, leaving 0 bases of the junction unmatched. The germline gives CDR1 GTSNPN, CDR2 SVGIG (reference sequence). CDR3 sequence reads: CAWSEGAQETQYF. CDR3 bases: TGTGCCTGGAGTGAGGGGGCCCAAGAGACCCAGTACTTC.

The chain is built from TRBV4-1 and TRBJ2-7; D gene uncertain. Germline V gives CDR1 MGHRA, CDR2 YSYEKL. This CDR3 comprises 13 residues. V lost 1 base, J lost 5 bases, and 9 bases lay in between. CDR3 nucleotide sequence: TGCGCCAGCAGCCAAGCCGCTGGGCACGAGCAGTACTTC. Amino acid sequence: CASSQAAGHEQYF.

This clone showed up just once. The J gene is TRBJ1-4, the V gene TRBV18; D is perhaps TRBD1 (5 bases). Trimming took 8 bases from V and 6 from J, leaving 16 bases between them. Germline V gene lookup returns CDR1 KGHSH and CDR2 LQKENI. CDR3 length: 14 amino acids. The CDR3 region has the DNA TGTGCCAGCACGCCAGGGAATGGGGATGAAAAACTGTTTTTT. Translation gives CASTPGNGDEKLFF.

The rearrangement links TRBV15 to TRBJ1-5; no clear D gene. Per germline, CDR1 LNHNV and CDR2 YYDKDF (reference sequence). Trimming took off 5 bases at V and 7 bases at J, with 12 bases between the two ends. The CDR3 has 13 amino acids. CDR3 sequence (DNA): TGTGCCACCAGCCCCGGCCGGTCGCAGCCCCAGCATTTT. It yields the protein CATSPGRSQPQHF.

The chain recombines TRBV28 with TRBJ2-7; D remains unclear. The germline V gene has CDR1 MDHEN and CDR2 SYDVKM. The CDR3 is 15 residues long. Trimming left V 6 bases short and J 0 bases short, with 15 bases between. The CDR3 loop is CASSQLPFSSYEQYF. For the CDR3, the DNA is TGTGCCAGCAGCCAACTACCTTTCTCCTCCTACGAGCAGTACTTC.

The CDR3 spells CASSQANRDGAEQYF. The DNA of the CDR3 is TGCGCCAGCAGCCAAGCTAACAGGGACGGTGCGGAGCAGTACTTC. This chain joins TRBV4-1 and TRBJ2-7; D is possibly TRBD1 (6 bases). V lost 1 base, J lost 7 bases, and 17 bases lay in between. The CDR3 has 15 amino acids. Germline loops: CDR1 MGHRA, CDR2 YSYEKL.

The CDR3 DNA follows: TGTGCCAGCAGCTACACCTTTAGTCGGTTAGCCAAAAACATTCAGTACTTC. Amino acid sequence: CASSYTFSRLAKNIQYF. This rearrangement joins TRBV11-2 to TRBJ2-4; D not certain. This CDR3 is 17 amino acids long. The germline V gene has CDR1 SGHAT and CDR2 FQNNGV. The V end was cut by 4 bases, the J end by 0 bases, with 16 bases between.